The clone carrying this T cell receptor (beta chain) was seen once. This record belongs to a study of blood T cell repertoires in COVID-19. Measured with immunoSEQ multiplex PCR; TCRdb has only the in-frame clones, and not every one. This table holds about 180,000 clones, around three quarters found once. This CDR3 has 16 residues. The chain employs TRBV12-1 and TRBJ1-5. TRBV12-1 is deemed a pseudogene. Material for sequencing was peripheral blood. The receptor was isolated from a man in his 70s with active or convalescent COVID-19. The DNA for the CDR3 is TGTGCCAGCAGCCTACATTCGGGCAGCGGATTAGGGCCCCAGCATTTT. Translating it yields CASSLHSGSGLGPQHF.